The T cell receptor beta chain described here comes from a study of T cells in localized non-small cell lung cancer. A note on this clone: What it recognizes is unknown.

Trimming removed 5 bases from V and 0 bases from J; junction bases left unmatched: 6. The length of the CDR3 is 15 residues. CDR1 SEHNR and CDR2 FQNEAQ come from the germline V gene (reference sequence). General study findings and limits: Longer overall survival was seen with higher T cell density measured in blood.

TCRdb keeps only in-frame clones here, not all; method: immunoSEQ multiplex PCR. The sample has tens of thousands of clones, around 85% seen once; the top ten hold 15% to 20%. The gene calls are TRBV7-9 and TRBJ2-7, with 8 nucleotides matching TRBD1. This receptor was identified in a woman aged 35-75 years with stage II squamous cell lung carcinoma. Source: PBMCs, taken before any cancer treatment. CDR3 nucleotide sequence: TGTGCCAGCAGCCCAGGGGGCATTGTCTCCTACGAGCAGTACTTC. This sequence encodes CASSPGGIVSYEQYF.